This is a list of T cell receptor beta chains from one sample in a study of OX40 agonist ivuxolimab in advanced cancers. Produced via immunoSEQ multiplex PCR; TCRdb's table is partial and in-frame only. The data contain about 110,000 clones, roughly 90% of them singletons. This specimen was CD4+ or CD8+ T cells sorted from blood, taken in a trial of the OX40 agonist ivuxolimab. Receptors were obtained from an adult with an advanced solid tumor such as melanoma, head and neck, liver or kidney cancer. Each CDR3 is given with its conserved first and last residue. D genes are given only for firm matches. The listing skips clone size in some rows; elsewhere it reads once, few, many or a size class.

j_call v_call d_call clone_size cdr3_aa cdr3_nt
TRBJ2-2 TRBV9 . . CASSPPGLNTGELFF TGTGCCAGCAGCCCCCCCGGGCTCAACACCGGGGAGCTGTTTTTT
TRBJ1-2 TRBV27 . once CASSFGGLKGYTF TGTGCCAGCAGTTTTGGGGGGTTAAAGGGCTACACCTTC
TRBJ2-1 TRBV5-1 TRBD2 . CASSSSLAGGSNEQFF TGCGCCAGCAGCTCGAGCCTAGCGGGAGGTAGTAATGAGCAGTTCTTC
TRBJ2-3 TRBV7-2 . . CASSPFGGQADTQYF TGTGCCAGCAGCCCCTTTGGCGGGCAGGCAGATACGCAGTATTTT
TRBJ1-2 TRBV10-2 . . CASSVPNRANYGYTF TGCGCCAGCAGTGTACCGAACAGGGCGAACTATGGCTACACCTTC
TRBJ2-3 TRBV5-1 . once CASSITMSTDTQYF TGCGCCAGCAGCATAACGATGAGCACAGATACGCAGTATTTT
TRBJ2-2 TRBV9 TRBD1 . CASSPTQGAGELFF TGTGCCAGCAGCCCTACACAGGGGGCCGGGGAGCTGTTTTTT
TRBJ2-5 TRBV25-1 . . CASSFQDVRETQYF TGTGCCAGCAGTTTTCAGGACGTACGAGAGACCCAGTACTTC
TRBJ2-3 TRBV14 TRBD2 once CASSQDRGLARASTDTQYF TGTGCCAGCAGCCAAGATCGGGGACTAGCCCGTGCTAGCACAGATACGCAGTATTTT
TRBJ2-1 TRBV12-2 . . CASRLVDTSITSHTDEQFF TGTGCAAGTCGCTTAGTGGATACTAGCATCACATCCCATACCGATGAGCAGTTCTTC
TRBJ1-5 TRBV18 . . CASSPSNQPQHF TGTGCCAGCTCACCCTCGAATCAGCCCCAGCATTTT
TRBJ2-1 TRBV6-1 . . CASPGQNSYNEQFF TGTGCCAGCCCGGGGCAGAACTCCTACAATGAGCAGTTCTTC
TRBJ2-3 TRBV4-3 . few CASSQELTRLGADTQYF TGCGCCAGCAGCCAAGAATTGACGCGGCTAGGGGCAGATACGCAGTATTTT
TRBJ2-1 TRBV6-6 . . CASDHYPTDEQFF TGTGCCAGCGACCACTACCCCACGGATGAGCAGTTCTTC
TRBJ2-1 TRBV7-8 TRBD2 once CASSAEGGSTNEQFF TGTGCCAGCAGCGCCGAAGGCGGGAGTACAAATGAGCAGTTCTTC
TRBJ2-2 TRBV5-4 TRBD1 . CASSLGDRDTGELFF TGTGCCAGCAGCTTGGGGGACAGGGACACCGGGGAGCTGTTTTTT
TRBJ1-1 TRBV6-5 . . CASSYSWATRHTEAFF TGTGCCAGCAGTTACTCCTGGGCCACTAGACACACTGAAGCTTTCTTT
TRBJ2-5 TRBV25-1 . . CASSHSNGYQETQYF TGTGCCAGCAGCCACTCCAATGGGTACCAAGAGACCCAGTACTTC
TRBJ1-3 TRBV11-2 . . CASSSGLTGNTIYF TGTGCCAGCAGCTCGGGACTTACTGGAAACACCATATATTTT
TRBJ2-7 TRBV9 . . CASSVHGTNNEQYF TGTGCCAGCAGCGTACATGGGACAAACAACGAGCAGTACTTC
TRBJ1-1 TRBV28 . . CASDNPDGNTEAFF TGTGCCAGCGACAACCCGGACGGGAACACTGAAGCTTTCTTT
TRBJ2-5 TRBV9 . . CASSVGLETQYF TGTGCCAGCAGCGTAGGTTTAGAGACCCAGTACTTC
TRBJ1-2 TRBV27 . . CASSPRTDYGYTF TGTGCCAGCAGTCCGAGGACAGACTATGGCTACACCTTC
TRBJ1-5 TRBV27 . . CASSPREGEVLVGNQPQHF TGTGCCAGCAGTCCCCGAGAAGGGGAGGTGCTCGTTGGCAATCAGCCCCAGCATTTT
TRBJ2-2 TRBV5-1 . once CASGVGPTGELFF TGCGCCAGCGGGGTCGGACCGACCGGGGAGCTGTTTTTT
TRBJ2-1 TRBV4-1 TRBD1 . CASTLTGTVHNEQFF TGCGCCAGCACCTTGACCGGGACAGTCCACAATGAGCAGTTCTTC